The 3 T cell receptor beta chains below all came from one sample that was sequenced in a study of cytomegalovirus exposure and HLA in healthy donors. TCRdb's copy holds only in-frame clones and misses some; the assay was immunoSEQ multiplex PCR. The repertoire has about 130,000 clones, roughly four fifths of them found once; the top ten carry roughly 29%. The sample comprised PBMCs. The receptor set was obtained from a man aged 25 to 40 in good health and CMV-seropositive.

The V gene is TRBV6-1, the J gene TRBJ2-1, with a weak D call TRBD1 (6 bases). The CDR3 spans 14 residues. Trimming removed 10 bases at V and 0 bases at J, with 13 bases between. CDR1 is MNHNS, CDR2 SASEGT, per germline. CDR3: CANRQDPSYNEQFF. The CDR3 DNA reads as TGTGCCAACCGACAGGACCCCTCCTACAATGAGCAGTTCTTC.

The chain employs TRBV2 and TRBJ1-4; 11 bases align to TRBD1. Trimming took 4 bases from V and 6 from J; bases not matched to a gene: 4. This CDR3 has 15 amino acids. The germline V gene has CDR1 SNHLY and CDR2 FYNNEI. The CDR3 DNA reads as TGTGCCAGCAGTGCTGGGACAGGGGGAGATGAAAAACTGTTTTTT. It yields the protein CASSAGTGGDEKLFF. Based on the CDR3 plus reference TRBV2 and TRBJ1-4, the full variable domain is EPEVTQTPSHQVTQMGQEVILRCVPISNHLYFYWYRQILGQKVEFLVSFYNNEISEKSEIFDDQFSVERPDGSNFTLKIRSTKLEDSAMYFCASSAGTGGDEKLFFGSGTQLSVL.

V usage is TRBV19 and J usage is TRBJ1-1; D might be TRBD1 (6 bases). Trimming took 5 bases from V and 1 from J, leaving 14 bases between them. The germline CDR1 and CDR2 sequences are LNHDA and SQIVND (reference sequence). The length of the CDR3 is 15 residues. The CDR3 DNA reads as TGTGCCAGTAGTGGACTTTTGACAGGGAACACTGAAGCTTTCTTT. Amino acid sequence: CASSGLLTGNTEAFF.